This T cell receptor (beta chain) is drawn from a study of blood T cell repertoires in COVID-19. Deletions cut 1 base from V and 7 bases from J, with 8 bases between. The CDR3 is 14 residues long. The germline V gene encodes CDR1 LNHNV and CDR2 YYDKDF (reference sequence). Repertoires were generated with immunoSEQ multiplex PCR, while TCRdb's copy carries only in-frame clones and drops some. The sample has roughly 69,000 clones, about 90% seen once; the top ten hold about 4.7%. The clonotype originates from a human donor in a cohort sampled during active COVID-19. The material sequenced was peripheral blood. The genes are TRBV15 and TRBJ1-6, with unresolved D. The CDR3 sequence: CATSRGSGNSPLHF. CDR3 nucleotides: TGTGCCACCAGCAGAGGTTCAGGCAATTCACCCCTCCACTTT.